These T cell receptor beta chains were read from a single sample in a study of blood T cell repertoires in COVID-19. The data were produced by immunoSEQ multiplex PCR, yet TCRdb's version contains in-frame clones alone and is incomplete. Counted here are around 180,000 clones, roughly 83% occurring once; the ten biggest clones make up over 1.5%. Specimen: peripheral blood. The receptors here all came from a human donor in a cohort sampled during active COVID-19. Each CDR3 is given without its conserved first and last residue. The listing skips clone size in some rows; elsewhere it reads once, few, many or a size class.

TRBV7-2,few,TRBJ2-7,ASSPGQGLIYEQY
TRBV2,.,TRBJ1-2,ASITDRFGGYT
TRBV7-2,.,TRBJ2-6,ASSHLAPGANVLT
TRBV19,.,TRBJ1-2,ASSIPGQGNYGYT
TRBV29-1,.,TRBJ2-7,SVGTGTYEQY
TRBV6-2/TRBV6-3,.,TRBJ2-7,ASSYSTGTGNSYEQY
TRBV6-4,.,TRBJ2-1,ASSDSPRRVSSYNEQF
TRBV28,.,TRBJ1-1,ASSAPRRDTEAF
TRBV7-3,.,TRBJ2-1,ASSLIGTSFEQF
TRBV5-1,.,TRBJ2-3,ASSTGGRTDTQY
TRBV4-3,.,TRBJ2-1,ASSQAYESGGAYEQF
TRBV6-5,once,TRBJ2-4,ASSRRLAKNIQY
TRBV25-1,.,TRBJ2-7,ASRQTGNLYEQY
TRBV11-2,.,TRBJ2-1,ASSLAPINEQF
TRBV18,.,TRBJ2-7,ASSPPFGGYEQY
TRBV19,.,TRBJ1-2,ATSLNYGYT
TRBV27,.,TRBJ1-1,ASSPVRPLRQGSTEAF
TRBV3-1/TRBV3-2,.,TRBJ1-1,ASSQVRGRSQGAF
TRBV19,.,TRBJ1-1,ASSVRTGGNTEAF
TRBV28,.,TRBJ2-7,ASRTGTSGTPYEQY
TRBV3-1/TRBV3-2,once,TRBJ2-7,ASSQDRQAGAAYEQY
TRBV27,.,TRBJ2-7,ASSWGTGTGYEQY
TRBV6-6,.,TRBJ2-7,ASSGRLRSYEQY
TRBV2,.,TRBJ2-7,ASSVEVAGITYEQY
TRBV29-1,.,TRBJ2-3,SVEWGGTSTDTQY
TRBV28,.,TRBJ2-7,ASSLSLAGLSYEQY
TRBV7-2,.,TRBJ1-1,ASSARQGAYTEAF
TRBV12-5,.,TRBJ2-2,ASGARLAGTNTGELF
TRBV11-2,few,TRBJ1-3,ASSLDEGPAGNTIY
TRBV6-5,.,TRBJ2-7,ASSSPRDEQY
TRBV6-5,.,TRBJ1-2,ASSYRQGGYGYT
TRBV5-1,.,TRBJ2-1,ASSLASGGPEQF
TRBV7-2,.,TRBJ2-6,ASSTDRGNSGANVLT
TRBV6-5,.,TRBJ2-7,ASSYSLARSYEQY
TRBV7-2,.,TRBJ2-7,ASSLGQGTYEQY
TRBV12-3/TRBV12-4,.,TRBJ1-1,ASLQGTNTEAF
TRBV5-8,.,TRBJ2-7,ASRARDKQLYEQY
TRBV5-1,.,TRBJ1-2,ASSLGGSNYGYT
TRBV28,.,TRBJ2-3,ASSPPGGSTDTQY
TRBV5-1,.,TRBJ1-1,ASSPGQGREWNTEAF
TRBV29-1,.,TRBJ2-2,SVDCGMNTGELF
TRBV5-1,.,TRBJ2-7,ASSLDPPRERENYEQY
TRBV27,.,TRBJ2-7,ASSVGAGVIWEQY
TRBV7-2,.,TRBJ2-7,ASSFPGVGSHEQY
TRBV19,once,TRBJ2-7,ASSIDHGYEQY
TRBV6-5,.,TRBJ1-1,ASTNRERNTEAF
TRBV6-2/TRBV6-3,.,TRBJ2-7,ASSRHDGPPYEQY
TRBV4-3,.,TRBJ2-4,ASSQDNLSPKNIQY
TRBV6-1,once,TRBJ1-1,ASSERDNSPD
TRBV15,.,TRBJ2-1,ATSRGWGPYNEQF
TRBV24-1,.,TRBJ2-2,ATSDPGTYTGELF
TRBV7-6,.,TRBJ2-3,ASSPRQGSQGSTQY
TRBV3-1/TRBV3-2,once,TRBJ2-3,ASSRISGRAGDTQY
TRBV6-2/TRBV6-3,.,TRBJ2-7,ASSYRAGPYEQY
TRBV24-1,.,TRBJ2-1,ATSDLWGLAARPGNEQF
TRBV20-1,.,TRBJ2-5,ITGGQETQY
TRBV19,.,TRBJ1-5,ASTFWGGMVDQPQH
TRBV27,.,TRBJ2-7,ASSPRDRGREQY
TRBV3-1/TRBV3-2,few,TRBJ2-7,ASSQDHTSGYEQY
TRBV29-1,.,TRBJ1-5,SVEDVQLTPSNQPQH